The 11 T cell receptor beta chains below were found in one sample sequenced in a study of T cell responses to AZD1222 COVID-19 vaccine (dated by TCRdb to the early 2020s). The sample's time point, from its label and the paper: baseline before first vaccination. The library was made by the immunoSEQ multiplex PCR assay. This is the immuneACCESS table as TCRdb keeps it, with only in-frame sequences that have V and J called. A part of the clones is gone; compared with another copy, unresolved V genes explain less than half, and the rest is unexplained. The table for this sample lists more than 70,000 clones; 65% to 90% of them were counted only once. About 8% of the sample lies in the top ten. Sequenced material: peripheral blood, taken on day 0 of AZD1222 vaccination. These receptor sequences come from an adult in good health.

The genes are TRBV3-1 (or the pseudogene TRBV3-2) and TRBJ2-3, with D uncertain. Trimming took off 3 bases at V and 4 bases at J, with 2 bases between the two ends. Germline CDR1 reads LGHDT; CDR2 reads YNNKEL (reference sequence). The CDR3 is 11 amino acids. The CDR3 region is CASSQADTQYF. In DNA, the CDR3 is TGTGCCAGCAGCCAGGCAGATACGCAGTATTTT.

The genes are TRBV6-5 and TRBJ2-7; the match to TRBD1 covers 11 bases. The CDR3 has 15 residues. Trimming took 0 bases from V and 3 from J; bases not matched to a gene: 1. From germline, CDR1 is MNHEY and CDR2 SVGAGI. In nucleotides, the CDR3 is TGTGCCAGCAGTTACTCAGGGACAGGGGGCTACGAGCAGTACTTC. Protein product: CASSYSGTGGYEQYF.

The rearrangement joins TRBV28 to TRBJ2-3; possibly TRBD1 for D (5 bases). Germline V lookup: CDR1 MDHEN, CDR2 SYDVKM. V was pared by 5 bases and J by 7 bases, with 22 bases between. The CDR3 extends over 16 amino acids. CDR3 bases: TGTGCCAGCAGTATCTCTAGGGGCCGCGTGGGATATACGCAGTATTTT. The encoded protein is CASSISRGRVGYTQYF.

The genes are TRBV4-3 and TRBJ2-5; 9 nucleotides line up with TRBD2. Germline CDR1 reads LGHNA; CDR2 reads YSLEER. The CDR3 runs to 15 residues. Losses at the gene ends were 4 bases for V and 5 bases for J; bases not matched to a gene: 8. Here the CDR3 DNA reads TGCGCCAGCAGCCGTACGGCGGGAGGGTGGGAGACCCAGTACTTC. Translation: CASSRTAGGWETQYF.

The J gene is TRBJ2-1, the V gene TRBV7-8, with 11 positions matching TRBD2. Germline-derived CDR1 and CDR2 are SGHVS and FQNEAQ. V was clipped by 6 bases and J by 4 bases; unmatched bases: 8. The CDR3 contains 16 residues. In DNA form, the CDR3 reads TGTGCCAGCAGTCGTAGCGGGAGGGTTGCGTACAATGAGCAGTTCTTC. This sequence encodes CASSRSGRVAYNEQFF.

This chain links TRBV11-3 with TRBJ2-4, with 8 positions matching TRBD2. This CDR3 contains 15 residues. Per the germline V gene, CDR1 is SGHNT and CDR2 is YENEEA. Losses at the gene ends were 5 bases for V and 5 bases for J; bases not matched to a gene: 8. The CDR3, as DNA: TGTGCCAGCAGCCACCAGCGGGAGATTGAAAACATTCAGTACTTC. Translating it yields CASSHQREIENIQYF.

The chain recombines TRBV3-1 (or the pseudogene TRBV3-2) with TRBJ1-4; D unresolved. This CDR3 spans 18 amino acids. Trimming shortened V by 1 base and J by 0 bases, and 15 bases separated the two germline ends. From germline, CDR1 is LGHDT and CDR2 YNNKEL (reference sequence). CDR3: CASSQGRPDGTTNEKLFF. CDR3 coding DNA: TGTGCCAGCAGCCAAGGGAGACCGGACGGAACAACTAATGAAAAACTGTTTTTT.

CDR3 sequence reads: CASSPSSGSSYEQYF. CDR3 DNA: TGTGCCAGCAGTCCTTCTAGCGGGAGCTCCTACGAGCAGTACTTC. The J gene is TRBJ2-7, the V gene TRBV27; 10 bases line up with TRBD2. J lost 0 bases, V lost 5 bases, and 4 bases had no gene match. This CDR3 spans 15 amino acids. Germline values: CDR1 MNHEY, CDR2 SMNVEV (reference sequence).

V and J are TRBV7-3 and TRBJ2-2, with a tentative D call TRBD2 (6 bases). V lost 3 bases to trimming and J lost 8 bases, with 16 bases between them. CDR1 is SGHTA and CDR2 is FQGTGA in the germline V gene. The CDR3 loop spans 15 amino acids. DNA for the CDR3: TGTGCCAGCAGCTTGTTCCCCGGGGGACGAGGGGAGCTGTTTTTT. Its translation is CASSLFPGGRGELFF. The full variable domain, completed using reference TRBV7-3 and TRBJ2-2, is GAGVSQTPSNKVTEKGKYVELRCDPISGHTALYWYRQSLGQGPEFLIYFQGTGAADDSGLPNDRFFAVRPEGSVSTLKIQRTERGDSAVYLCASSLFPGGRGELFFGEGSRLTVL.

The chain couples TRBV16 to TRBJ1-5, with D uncertain. With 1 base removed from V and 6 bases from J, the gap between germline ends came to 7 bases. Germline V gene sequence: CDR1 KGHSY, CDR2 FQNENV. The CDR3 length is 13 residues. The CDR3 sequence: CASSQWDGQPQHF. CDR3 DNA: TGTGCCAGCAGCCAATGGGATGGTCAGCCCCAGCATTTT. Based on the CDR3 plus reference TRBV16 and TRBJ1-5, the full variable domain is GEEVAQTPKHLVRGEGQKAKLYCAPIKGHSYVFWYQQVLKNEFKFLISFQNENVFDETGMPKERFSAKCLPNSPCSLEIQATKLEDSAVYFCASSQWDGQPQHFGDGTRLSIL.

The chain is built from TRBV5-1 and TRBJ2-7, with TRBD1 identical over 9 bases. The length of the CDR3 is 14 residues. Trimming cost V 4 bases and J 5 bases; bases outside gene matches: 7. Germline V lookup: CDR1 SGHRS, CDR2 YFSETQ. DNA for the CDR3: TGCGCCAGCAGCGCCGGGACAGGGATCCACGAGCAGTACTTC. Translation: CASSAGTGIHEQYF.